This passage covers 22 T cell receptor beta chains from one sample sequenced in a study of blood T cell repertoires in COVID-19 (dated by TCRdb to 2018 to 2021). Libraries came from the immunoSEQ multiplex PCR assay. The immuneACCESS repertoire file appears here via TCRdb, limited to in-frame rearrangements. These files lack a portion of the clones; in checked studies, under half of the deficit traces to unresolved V genes, and the cause of the others is not known. The sample has approximately 250,000 clones on record, 85% to 90% of them singletons. The ten largest clones add up to around 2% of the sample. The sequenced material came from PBMCs or T cells enriched from blood (not recorded which). These receptors came from a woman aged 60-70 years in a cohort exposed to, infected with or recovered from COVID-19 (not recorded which).

V and J are TRBV6-5 and TRBJ1-4; 8 bases are shared with TRBD1. Germline V gene lookup returns CDR1 MNHEY and CDR2 SVGAGI. After removal of 0 bases from V and 9 bases from J, the junction contained 6 bases not matched to a gene. This CDR3 is 15 amino acids long. The DNA for the CDR3 is TGTGCCAGCAGTTACTCGGCAGGGGGCAGACAAAAACTGTTTTTT. This translates into CASSYSAGGRQKLFF.

V is TRBV28 and J is TRBJ1-5; D is perhaps TRBD1 (5 bases). With 2 bases removed from V and 7 bases from J, the gap between germline ends came to 18 bases. Germline V lookup: CDR1 MDHEN, CDR2 SYDVKM. The CDR3 runs 16 residues. The CDR3 DNA is TGTGCCAGCAGTTTAGGTGATACAGGAGTGAGCCAGCCCCAGCATTTT. Translated, it gives CASSLGDTGVSQPQHF.

This chain links TRBV11-2 with TRBJ2-7, with TRBD2 matching over 10 bases. CDR3 length: 15 residues. From germline, CDR1 is SGHAT and CDR2 FQNNGV. Losses at the gene ends were 2 bases for V and 1 base for J; bases not matched to a gene: 2. This CDR3 reads CASSLIAGGSYEQYF. The CDR3 nucleotides are TGTGCCAGCAGCTTAATAGCGGGAGGATCCTACGAGCAGTACTTC.

CDR3 amino acids: CASSRTGTPYEQYF. The CDR3 DNA is TGTGCCAGCTCACGGACCGGGACACCCTACGAGCAGTACTTC. The rearrangement uses TRBV18 and TRBJ2-7; D perhaps matches TRBD1 (6 bases). Germline V gene data show CDR1 as KGHSH and CDR2 as LQKENI. The V and J ends lost 4 bases and 2 bases respectively, with 12 bases between them. The CDR3 consists of 14 residues.

V usage is TRBV5-1 and J usage is TRBJ2-5; D is unresolved. Per germline, CDR1 SGHRS and CDR2 YFSETQ. V was clipped by 0 bases and J by 1 base, with 10 bases between them. This CDR3 is 15 amino acids long. CDR3 nucleotides: TGCGCCAGCAGCTTGGCCAACACAGTCCAAGAGACCCAGTACTTC. It translates to CASSLANTVQETQYF.

This chain joins TRBV28 and TRBJ2-6; D not certain. The CDR3 is 15 amino acids. V lost 1 base and J 1 base, leaving 5 bases between the germline ends. Germline loops: CDR1 MDHEN, CDR2 SYDVKM. The CDR3 DNA reads as TGTGCCAGCAGTTTATCCAATTCTGGGGCCAACGTCCTGACTTTC. This encodes CASSLSNSGANVLTF.

The CDR3 DNA is TGTGCCAGCAGCTCCGGGACAGGGACAGATACGCAGTATTTT. It yields the protein CASSSGTGTDTQYF. The chain links TRBV7-8 to TRBJ2-3; 9 bases align to TRBD1. Germline loops: CDR1 SGHVS, CDR2 FQNEAQ. V shed 4 bases, J shed 3 bases, and the junction held 2 bases outside the gene matches. The CDR3 has 14 residues. The whole variable domain, remainder taken from reference TRBV7-8 and TRBJ2-3, is GAGVSQSPRYKVAKRGQDVALRCDPISGHVSLFWYQQALGQGPEFLTYFQNEAQLDKSGLPSDRFFAERPEGSVSTLKIQRTQQEDSAVYLCASSSGTGTDTQYFGPGTRLTVL.

For the CDR3, the DNA is TGTGCCAGCAGCTTAGGCACGGGAGGGTCCTACAATGAGCAGTTCTTC. Amino acids: CASSLGTGGSYNEQFF. The rearrangement joins TRBV13 to TRBJ2-1; 8 bases map to TRBD2. The CDR3 covers 16 residues. The trim removed 0 bases at V and 1 base at J, leaving 2 bases unmatched. Germline CDR1 reads PRHDT; CDR2 reads FYEKMQ (reference sequence). The variable domain in full, with the rest retrieved from reference TRBV13 and TRBJ2-1, is AAGVIQSPRHLIKEKRETATLKCYPIPRHDTVYWYQQGPGQDPQFLISFYEKMQSDKGSIPDRFSAQQFSDYHSELNMSSLELGDSALYFCASSLGTGGSYNEQFFGPGTRLTVL.

The chain couples TRBV18 to TRBJ1-3; maybe TRBD1 (5 bases). V was trimmed by 3 bases and J by 4 bases, leaving 16 bases between them. This CDR3 comprises 16 residues. Germline assignment: CDR1 KGHSH and CDR2 LQKENI. In nucleotides, the CDR3 is TGTGCCAGCTCACCCCCTGGGACGGGACTAGGAAACACCATATATTTT. Protein sequence: CASSPPGTGLGNTIYF.

This chain joins TRBV6-5 and TRBJ2-7, with D possibly matching TRBD1 (6 bases). The CDR3 sequence is 15 residues long. Between the trimmed V and J ends, which lost 4 bases and 2 bases, there was a span of 15 bases. Germline assignment: CDR1 MNHEY and CDR2 SVGAGI. CDR3: CASSFWDIGAYEQYF. The CDR3 DNA is TGTGCCAGCAGTTTTTGGGACATCGGCGCCTACGAGCAGTACTTC.

The CDR3 region has the DNA TGTGCCAGTAGTAGACACAGGGACTACGAGCAGTACTTC. Protein: CASSRHRDYEQYF. This chain connects TRBV19 to TRBJ2-7, with D perhaps TRBD1 (6 bases). The CDR3 covers 13 residues. Germline values: CDR1 LNHDA, CDR2 SQIVND (reference sequence). V was clipped by 4 bases and J by 3 bases, with 10 bases between them.

The chain recombines TRBV19 with TRBJ1-5; 9 bases map to TRBD1. Germline V gives CDR1 LNHDA, CDR2 SQIVND (reference sequence). V trimming: 9 bases; J trimming: 4 bases; junction bases outside the gene matches: 10. The CDR3 has 15 amino acids. CDR3 protein: CASSPGQGLNQPQHF. Written as DNA, the CDR3 is TGTGCCAGCTCACCGGGACAGGGCCTAAATCAGCCCCAGCATTTT.

V usage is TRBV6-1 and J usage is TRBJ2-3; D might be TRBD2 (6 bases). Germline assignment: CDR1 MNHNS and CDR2 SASEGT. V was clipped by 1 base and J by 1 base, with 9 bases between them. The CDR3 sequence is 15 residues long. The CDR3 spells CASSEGAGRTDTQYF. CDR3 nucleotides: TGTGCCAGCAGTGAAGGGGCGGGACGCACAGATACGCAGTATTTT.

This clone was observed a few times. The chain couples TRBV6-1 to TRBJ1-2, with D perhaps matching TRBD1 (5 bases). Germline loops: CDR1 MNHNS, CDR2 SASEGT. The CDR3 is 14 amino acids. V was clipped by 1 base and J by 2 bases, with 8 bases between them. The DNA of the CDR3 is TGTGCCAGCAGTGAAGTCGCAGGGAACTATGGCTACACCTTC. As protein: CASSEVAGNYGYTF.

This chain joins TRBV6-5 and TRBJ1-1; TRBD1 matches at 7 bases. The V gene's germline CDR1 is MNHEY and CDR2 SVGAGI. This CDR3 region has 13 residues. J lost 7 bases, V lost 2 bases, and 4 bases had no gene match. The CDR3, as DNA: TGTGCCAGCAGTTACCTCGACAGGGTTGAAGCTTTCTTT. It translates to CASSYLDRVEAFF.

This clone was found once. J is TRBJ1-5 and V is TRBV28, with 12 bases identical to TRBD1. This CDR3 has 14 amino acids. J lost 6 bases, V lost 7 bases, and 4 bases had no gene match. Germline-derived CDR1 and CDR2 are MDHEN and SYDVKM. The CDR3 loop is CASKPGQGAQPQHF. The CDR3 coding sequence is TGTGCCAGCAAACCGGGACAGGGGGCTCAGCCCCAGCATTTT.

The rearrangement links TRBV7-3 to TRBJ2-1; weak D call: TRBD2 (5 bases). With 4 bases removed from V and 10 bases from J, the gap between germline ends came to 8 bases. This CDR3 region has 11 residues. Germline CDR1 and CDR2: SGHTA and FQGTGA. CDR3 nucleotide sequence: TGTGCCAGCAGCTATGGAGGAGAGCAGTTCTTC. Its protein product is CASSYGGEQFF.

This chain uses TRBV9 with TRBJ1-4; D possibly corresponds to TRBD1 (5 bases). The V end lost 0 bases, the J end lost 3 bases, and 12 bases lay between the germline ends. Germline-derived CDR1 and CDR2 are SGDLS and YYNGEE. The CDR3 runs 16 residues. Here the CDR3 reads CASSVAPQGSNEKLFF. The CDR3 DNA sequence: TGTGCCAGCAGCGTAGCCCCCCAGGGCTCTAATGAAAAACTGTTTTTT.

The chain carries TRBV28 and TRBJ1-2, with a tentative D call TRBD1 (5 bases). This CDR3 region has 14 residues. Trimming stripped 3 bases from V and 3 bases from J, with 11 bases between. The germline V gene has CDR1 MDHEN and CDR2 SYDVKM. The DNA of the CDR3 is TGTGCCAGCAGTTTTACCCCCAGGGACTATGGCTACACCTTC. Translated: CASSFTPRDYGYTF.

J is TRBJ2-7 and V is TRBV21-1; TRBD1, the table's D call, was not compared with the DNA. TRBV21-1 is recorded as a pseudogene. CDR3 length: 14 residues. The CDR3 DNA reads TGTGCCAGCAATGGGGACAGGGGGCAGGACGAGCAGTACTTC. This codes for CASNGDRGQDEQYF.

The table lists this clone with a few counts. The CDR3, as DNA: TGTGCCAGTAGTGTGGACAGGGGAGGCGGCTACACCTTC. It translates to CASSVDRGGGYTF. The rearrangement uses TRBV19 and TRBJ1-2, with 9 nucleotides matching TRBD1. Trimming removed 5 bases from V and 8 bases from J; junction bases left unmatched: 6. The CDR3 is made up of 13 amino acids. Germline CDR1 LNHDA, CDR2 SQIVND (reference sequence).

The rearrangement joins TRBV12-3 or TRBV12-4 to TRBJ2-7; tentatively, D is TRBD2 (5 bases). The CDR3 sequence is 13 residues long. Trimming removed 1 base from V and 6 bases from J, with 10 bases in between. CDR3 in amino acids: CASSLGGMGEQYF. In DNA form, the CDR3 reads TGTGCCAGCAGTTTAGGAGGGATGGGCGAGCAGTACTTC.